What follows are 16 T cell receptor beta chains derived from one specimen sequenced in a study of T cells after yellow fever vaccination. TCRdb reprocessed the 5' RACE reads with MiXCR, giving one entry per CDR3 protein. The profile covers several thousand distinct CDR3 sequences, with 3.5% to 4.5% appearing a single time and approximately 59% taken by the ten largest. This specimen consisted of PBMCs, either bulk or a sorted T-cell subset (CD4+, CD8+, memory, or dextramer-sorted; not recorded which), obtained 15 days after the yellow fever booster vaccination. These receptors originate from a young man who received the YFV17D yellow fever vaccine.

This clonotype was found many times. The chain is built from TRBV5-5 and TRBJ2-3, with TRBD2 as a possible D gene (5 bases). V dropped 0 bases and J dropped 1 base, with 9 bases sitting between them. The CDR3 consists of 15 residues. The germline V gene encodes CDR1 SGHKS and CDR2 YYEKEE (reference sequence). CDR3 sequence (DNA): TGTGCCAGCAGCTTGGCTCGGGGTGGCACAGATACGCAGTATTTT. Translated, it gives CASSLARGGTDTQYF.

This clonotype counts as large. The J gene is TRBJ1-4, the V gene TRBV28; 8 bases align to TRBD1. Per germline, CDR1 MDHEN and CDR2 SYDVKM. The junction had 4 bases not matched to a gene; V was cut back by 4 bases and J by 3 bases. CDR3 length: 15 residues. CDR3 sequence: CASSSGTGPNEKLFF. The CDR3, as DNA: TGTGCCAGCAGTTCCGGGACAGGCCCTAATGAAAAACTGTTTTTT. The full variable domain, its missing parts supplied by reference TRBV28 and TRBJ1-4, is DVKVTQSSRYLVKRTGEKVFLECVQDMDHENMFWYRQDPGLGLRLIYFSYDVKMKEKGDIPEGYSVSREKKERFSLILESASTNQTSMYLCASSSGTGPNEKLFFGSGTQLSVL.

By sample share, this clonotype is medium-sized. This chain connects TRBV5-1 to TRBJ2-1, with no clear D. Per germline, CDR1 SGHRS and CDR2 YFSETQ. The CDR3 loop spans 14 amino acids. Trimming cost V 4 bases and J 5 bases, with 13 bases left between them. DNA for the CDR3: TGCGCCAGCAGCCCCGTTAGGGATAACAATGAGCAGTTCTTC. This translates into CASSPVRDNNEQFF.

This clonotype was seen many times. The J gene is TRBJ2-7, the V gene TRBV20-1, with a tentative D call TRBD2 (6 bases). Looked up from germline, CDR1 is DFQATT and CDR2 is SNEGSKA (reference sequence). This CDR3 contains 15 residues. V lost 4 bases, J lost 5 bases, and 21 bases lay in between. In DNA form, the CDR3 reads TGCAGTGCTATCCTAGACCAGGATCGGAGGGACGAGCAGTACTTC. Translating it yields CSAILDQDRRDEQYF.

By sample fraction, this clonotype is medium-sized. This chain uses TRBV7-2 with TRBJ2-1; D might be TRBD2 (5 bases). Germline V CDR1 and CDR2: SGHTA, FQGNSA. Between the trimmed V and J ends, which lost 5 bases and 4 bases, there was a span of 12 bases. The CDR3 length is 14 residues. The CDR3 loop reads CASSPGLRYNEQFF. The CDR3 region has the DNA TGTGCCAGCAGCCCAGGACTTCGATACAATGAGCAGTTCTTC.

Many counts were recorded for this clonotype. The chain uses TRBV5-1 and TRBJ2-1; 9 nucleotides match TRBD1. With 4 bases clipped from V and 9 bases from J, the junction kept 5 bases outside the gene matches. This CDR3 is 13 amino acids long. Looked up from germline, CDR1 is SGHRS and CDR2 is YFSETQ. The CDR3 DNA is TGCGCCAGCAGCAACACAGGGGGCTCTGAGCAGTTCTTC. Protein: CASSNTGGSEQFF.

This clonotype was counted ten times or more. The chain links TRBV20-1 to TRBJ2-3; 10 bases align to TRBD1. The junction had 9 bases not matched to a gene; V was cut back by 5 bases and J by 4 bases. Germline assignment: CDR1 DFQATT and CDR2 SNEGSKA (reference sequence). The CDR3 extends over 15 amino acids. For the CDR3, the DNA is TGCAGTGCTCGTCAATTTGACAGGGGGCCAGATACGCAGTATTTT. Its protein product is CSARQFDRGPDTQYF.

This clonotype has ten or more counts. V is TRBV13 and J is TRBJ2-1, with TRBD2 matching 12 bases. Germline V gene lookup returns CDR1 PRHDT and CDR2 FYEKMQ (reference sequence). V lost 3 bases, J lost 7 bases, and 10 bases stayed unmatched. The CDR3 contains 17 residues. CDR3 in DNA: TGTGCCAGCAGCTTGGGACTAGCGGGCTGGTACGATAATGAGCAGTTCTTC. It translates to CASSLGLAGWYDNEQFF.

This clonotype was observed many times. The V call is TRBV11-2, the J call TRBJ2-7; D uncertain. Trimming removed 3 bases at V and 5 bases at J, with 14 bases between. The CDR3 contains 14 residues. Looked up from germline, CDR1 is SGHAT and CDR2 is FQNNGV. In DNA, the CDR3 is TGTGCCAGCAGCTTCTTCGACTCCTTTAACGAGCAGTACTTC. Its translation is CASSFFDSFNEQYF. Full variable domain (remainder filled in from reference TRBV11-2 and TRBJ2-7): EAGVAQSPRYKIIEKRQSVAFWCNPISGHATLYWYQQILGQGPKLLIQFQNNGVVDDSQLPKDRFSAERLKGVDSTLKIQPAKLEDSAVYLCASSFFDSFNEQYFGPGTRLTVT.

This clonotype is deemed medium-sized. The chain has TRBV29-1 and TRBJ2-7; the match to TRBD1 covers 9 bases. Germline V gene lookup returns CDR1 SQVTM and CDR2 ANQGSEA. V shed 4 bases and J 2 bases; nucleotides not matched to a gene: 3. The CDR3 extends over 13 amino acids. Here the CDR3 DNA reads TGCAGCGTTGGGACAGGGGCGGCCTACGAGCAGTACTTC. It translates to CSVGTGAAYEQYF.

Many counts were recorded for this clonotype. CDR3 loop: CSARRTGEEQYF. Here the CDR3 DNA reads TGCAGTGCTAGACGCACAGGGGAAGAGCAGTACTTC. This rearrangement joins TRBV20-1 to TRBJ2-7; 7 bases match TRBD1. The germline CDR1 and CDR2 sequences are DFQATT and SNEGSKA (reference sequence). V lost 2 bases, J lost 7 bases, and 5 bases stayed unmatched. The CDR3 has 12 residues.

This clonotype was recorded at least ten times. The V and J genes are TRBV9 and TRBJ2-5; unclear D gene. Between the trimmed V and J ends, which lost 0 bases and 0 bases, there was a span of 6 bases. This CDR3 contains 14 residues. Looked up from germline, CDR1 is SGDLS and CDR2 is YYNGEE. CDR3 sequence (DNA): TGTGCCAGCAGCGTAGGACTGAACCAAGAGACCCAGTACTTC. It yields the protein CASSVGLNQETQYF.

This clonotype was detected a few times. V and J are TRBV15 and TRBJ2-5; a possible D gene is TRBD2 (5 bases). CDR3 length equals 14 residues. The V end was cut by 0 bases, the J end by 5 bases, with 10 bases between. In germline, CDR1 is LNHNV, CDR2 YYDKDF (reference sequence). CDR3 nucleotide sequence: TGTGCCACCAGCAGAGAGAAGGGAGCGGAGACCCAGTACTTC. Protein: CATSREKGAETQYF.

This clonotype was picked up many times. The rearrangement links TRBV7-2 to TRBJ2-7; maybe TRBD1 (6 bases). Between the trimmed V and J ends, which lost 5 bases and 1 base, there was a span of 12 bases. This CDR3 region has 14 residues. Per the germline V gene, CDR1 is SGHTA and CDR2 is FQGNSA. CDR3 amino acids: CASSRTGTSYEQYF. The CDR3 bases are TGTGCCAGCAGCCGTACCGGGACATCCTACGAGCAGTACTTC.

This clonotype has at least ten counts. The chain uses TRBV20-1 and TRBJ1-6, with D maybe TRBD1 (5 bases). Germline V gene data show CDR1 as DFQATT and CDR2 as SNEGSKA (reference sequence). The ends were cut back, 1 base at V and 10 bases at J, with 20 bases in the middle. The CDR3 is made up of 16 amino acids. As DNA, the CDR3 is TGCAGTGCTAGAGCCCTGGCTTTGAGGGACGGCTCACCCCTCCACTTT. This sequence encodes CSARALALRDGSPLHF.

This clonotype was recorded at least ten times. This rearrangement joins TRBV7-8 to TRBJ2-3; no clear D. Deletions cut 3 bases from V and 6 bases from J, with 1 base between. In germline, CDR1 is SGHVS, CDR2 FQNEAQ. The CDR3 is 10 amino acids. In DNA form, the CDR3 reads TGTGCCAGCAGCTTCGATACGCAGTATTTT. Translated: CASSFDTQYF.